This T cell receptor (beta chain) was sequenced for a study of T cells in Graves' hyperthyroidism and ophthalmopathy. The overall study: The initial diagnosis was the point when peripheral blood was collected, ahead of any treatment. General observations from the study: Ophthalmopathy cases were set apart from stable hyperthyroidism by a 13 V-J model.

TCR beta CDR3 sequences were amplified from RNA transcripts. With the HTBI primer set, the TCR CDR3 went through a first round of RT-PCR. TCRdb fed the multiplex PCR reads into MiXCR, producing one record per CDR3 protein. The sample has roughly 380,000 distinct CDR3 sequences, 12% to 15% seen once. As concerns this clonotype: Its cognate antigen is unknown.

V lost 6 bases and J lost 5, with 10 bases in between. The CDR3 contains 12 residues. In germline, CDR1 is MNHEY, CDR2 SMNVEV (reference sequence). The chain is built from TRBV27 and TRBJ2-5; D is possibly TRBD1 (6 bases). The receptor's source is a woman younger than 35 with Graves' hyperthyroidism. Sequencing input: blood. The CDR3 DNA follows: TGTGCCAGCAGACAGGGTTCCGAGACCCAGTACTTC. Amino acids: CASRQGSETQYF.